This passage covers 20 T cell receptor beta chains from one sample sequenced in a study of blood T cell repertoires in COVID-19. The protocol was immunoSEQ multiplex PCR, while the TCRdb copy is restricted to in-frame clones and leaves out a portion. The table includes approximately 220,000 clones, about 80% detected once. The source material was peripheral blood. The receptors originated from a woman in her sixties or seventies with acute or convalescent COVID-19.

This chain uses TRBV29-1 with TRBJ2-3, with D maybe TRBD2 (6 bases). Germline V gene sequence: CDR1 SQVTM, CDR2 ANQGSEA. The V end was cut by 5 bases, the J end by 8 bases, with 17 bases between. This CDR3 contains 13 residues. In nucleotides, the CDR3 is TGCAGCGTTTATCGGGGGAACTCGGGTACGCAGTATTTT. This sequence encodes CSVYRGNSGTQYF.

The chain couples TRBV5-1 to TRBJ2-5; D gene ambiguous. This CDR3 has 12 amino acids. V was cut by 2 bases and J by 3 bases, with 5 bases left in between. In germline, CDR1 is SGHRS, CDR2 YFSETQ. This chain's CDR3 is CASSFGEETQYF. CDR3 DNA sequence: TGCGCCAGCAGCTTTGGAGAAGAGACCCAGTACTTC.

The V and J genes are TRBV30 and TRBJ1-5; 10 nucleotides line up with TRBD1. Looked up from germline, CDR1 is GTSNPN and CDR2 is SVGIG (reference sequence). The CDR3 consists of 14 residues. Germline trimming cut 5 bases from V and 6 bases from J; bases unmatched to any gene: 7. The CDR3 loop is CAWARQGASQPQHF. The CDR3 DNA reads TGTGCCTGGGCGAGACAGGGGGCTAGTCAGCCCCAGCATTTT.

The rearrangement uses TRBV6-5 and TRBJ1-2; possible D gene TRBD1, 5 bases. Germline loops: CDR1 MNHEY, CDR2 SVGAGI. Trimming took 7 bases from V and 2 from J, leaving 8 bases between them. This CDR3 spans 12 amino acids. This CDR3 is CASIGQNYGYTF. CDR3 nucleotides: TGTGCCAGCATTGGACAAAACTATGGCTACACCTTC.

This chain connects TRBV20-1 to TRBJ2-3; TRBD2 matches 7 bases. The CDR3 loop spans 14 amino acids. After removal of 3 bases from V and 4 bases from J, the junction contained 7 bases not matched to a gene. Germline CDR1 is DFQATT and CDR2 is SNEGSKA (reference sequence). Here the CDR3 DNA reads TGCAGTGCTAGTCGGGGGGAGGAGGCAGATACGCAGTATTTT. This gives the protein CSASRGEEADTQYF.

This chain uses TRBV28 with TRBJ1-5; D might be TRBD1 (5 bases). V was shortened by 2 bases and J by 4 bases, with 15 bases between the two germline ends. CDR1 and CDR2 from the germline V gene are MDHEN and SYDVKM. The CDR3 loop spans 16 amino acids. The CDR3 sequence: CASSLRQGIGNQPQHF. In DNA form, the CDR3 reads TGTGCCAGCAGTTTAAGGCAGGGCATAGGTAATCAGCCCCAGCATTTT.

The rearrangement uses TRBV5-6 and TRBJ2-2, with a weak D call TRBD2 (5 bases). The CDR3 is 17 residues long. Trimming removed 0 bases from V and 3 bases from J, with 15 bases in between. Germline values: CDR1 SGHDT, CDR2 YYEEEE. This CDR3 reads CASSLDGRDIYTGELFF. CDR3 DNA sequence: TGTGCCAGCAGCTTGGACGGTCGGGATATTTACACCGGGGAGCTGTTTTTT.

This chain connects TRBV18 to TRBJ1-2, with D tentatively TRBD1 (5 bases). Germline CDR1 KGHSH, CDR2 LQKENI. The CDR3 covers 15 residues. Deletions cut 3 bases from V and 6 bases from J, with 17 bases between. The CDR3 bases are TGTGCCAGCTCACCTTTCTCAACGGGGGAGGATGGCTACACCTTC. Translation gives CASSPFSTGEDGYTF. The variable domain in full, completed from reference TRBV18 and TRBJ1-2, reads NAGVMQNPRHLVRRRGQEARLRCSPMKGHSHVYWYRQLPEEGLKFMVYLQKENIIDESGMPKERFSAEFPKEGPSILRIQQVVRGDSAAYFCASSPFSTGEDGYTFGSGTRLTVV.

The chain joins TRBV6-5 to TRBJ2-7, with TRBD1 matching 9 bases. The CDR3 covers 14 residues. V lost 11 bases to trimming and J lost 5 bases; unmatched junction nucleotides: 13. Germline V gives CDR1 MNHEY, CDR2 SVGAGI. CDR3 in amino acids: CASSRTGQGNEQYF. CDR3 nucleotide sequence: TGTGCCTCCTCGCGGACGGGACAGGGCAACGAGCAGTACTTC.

The chain employs TRBV4-1 and TRBJ2-7, with TRBD1 matching over 7 bases. Germline CDR1 is MGHRA and CDR2 is YSYEKL. The ends lost 5 bases at V and 0 bases at J; junction bases unmatched: 7. This CDR3 has 15 amino acids. CDR3 DNA sequence: TGCGCCAGCAGCTTCCGGGACAGTAGCTCCTACGAGCAGTACTTC. Translating it yields CASSFRDSSSYEQYF.

V gene TRBV5-1 combines with J gene TRBJ1-1, with D unclear. Germline V lookup: CDR1 SGHRS, CDR2 YFSETQ. Trimming took off 9 bases at V and 0 bases at J, with 15 bases between the two ends. CDR3 length: 14 amino acids. The CDR3: CATRGGDMNTEAFF. The DNA for the CDR3 is TGCGCCACCCGTGGAGGAGACATGAACACTGAAGCTTTCTTT.

The rearrangement joins TRBV5-4 to TRBJ2-3, with D tentatively TRBD2 (6 bases). CDR1 and CDR2 from the germline V gene are SGHNT and YYREEE (reference sequence). V was trimmed by 0 bases and J by 6 bases, leaving 14 bases between them. This CDR3 has 15 residues. In DNA, the CDR3 is TGTGCCAGCAGCTTGGATAGCGCGGGAATCGATACGCAGTATTTT. The encoded protein is CASSLDSAGIDTQYF.

The rearrangement joins TRBV29-1 to TRBJ2-5, with TRBD1 identical over 7 bases. This CDR3 is 12 amino acids long. From germline, CDR1 is SQVTM and CDR2 ANQGSEA. Unmatched junction bases numbered 2, after V lost 3 bases and J lost 4 bases. CDR3 in DNA: TGCAGCGTTGATCCAGGGGGAGAGACCCAGTACTTC. Translated: CSVDPGGETQYF.

The chain is built from TRBV5-6 and TRBJ1-5, with D unresolved. Trimming stripped 3 bases from V and 7 bases from J, with 8 bases between. Per the germline V gene, CDR1 is SGHDT and CDR2 is YYEEEE. The CDR3 runs to 12 residues. CDR3: CASSSYSQPQHF. The CDR3 DNA reads as TGTGCCAGCAGCTCCTACTCCCAGCCCCAGCATTTT.

This clone was found once. The chain has TRBV27 and TRBJ2-7; D remains ambiguous. V lost 4 bases, J lost 2 bases, and 15 bases lay in between. Germline CDR1 is MNHEY and CDR2 is SMNVEV (reference sequence). The CDR3 has 15 amino acids. In nucleotides, the CDR3 is TGTGCCAGCAGTTCCCGGTTGGGCTCGCCCTACGAGCAGTACTTC. It is translated as CASSSRLGSPYEQYF.

The V call is TRBV28, the J call TRBJ1-4; 8 bases fit TRBD1. V trimming: 5 bases; J trimming: 8 bases; junction bases outside the gene matches: 10. The CDR3 covers 15 residues. CDR1 and CDR2 (germline): MDHEN, SYDVKM. The chain's CDR3 is CASSRLTGAGEKLFF. The CDR3, as DNA: TGTGCCAGCAGTCGATTGACAGGGGCCGGGGAAAAACTGTTTTTT.

J is TRBJ2-3 and V is TRBV5-1; D is ambiguous. Trimming shortened V by 1 base and J by 4 bases, and 7 bases separated the two germline ends. The CDR3 is 13 amino acids. Germline CDR1 reads SGHRS; CDR2 reads YFSETQ. CDR3 DNA: TGCGCCAGCAGCTTGCCTACTGCAGATACGCAGTATTTT. As protein: CASSLPTADTQYF. The full variable domain, its missing parts supplied by reference TRBV5-1 and TRBJ2-3, is KAGVTQTPRYLIKTRGQQVTLSCSPISGHRSVSWYQQTPGQGLQFLFEYFSETQRNKGNFPGRFSGRQFSNSRSEMNVSTLELGDSALYLCASSLPTADTQYFGPGTRLTVL.

This clone came up once. V is TRBV4-1 and J is TRBJ2-3; TRBD1 might be the D (8 bases). The ends were cut back, 3 bases at V and 15 bases at J, with 19 bases in the middle. Germline CDR1 and CDR2: MGHRA and YSYEKL. The CDR3 consists of 13 residues. The CDR3 loop reads CASSQGGTGVAYF. CDR3 coding DNA: TGCGCCAGCAGCCAGGGAGGGACAGGAGTTGCTTATTTT.

In DNA, the CDR3 is TGTGCCAGCAGCGACAGGGACAGGAAGAACACAGATACGCAGTATTTT. Translating it yields CASSDRDRKNTDTQYF. The V gene is TRBV7-8, the J gene TRBJ2-3, with TRBD1 matching 8 bases. The CDR3 has 16 amino acids. The germline CDR1 and CDR2 sequences are SGHVS and FQNEAQ. The V and J ends lost 5 bases and 2 bases, in that order; junction bases with no gene match: 9.

The chain uses TRBV2 and TRBJ1-5; D remains unclear. There are 13 residues in the CDR3. Trimming took 2 bases from V and 5 from J, leaving 7 bases between them. Germline V gene lookup returns CDR1 SNHLY and CDR2 FYNNEI. The CDR3 is CASSEWRDQPQHF. The DNA for the CDR3 is TGTGCCAGCAGTGAATGGAGGGATCAGCCCCAGCATTTT.